This TCR beta chain was observed in a study of cytomegalovirus exposure and HLA in healthy donors. Whole-study findings and limits: Most subjects' HLA-A and HLA-B alleles were reportedly predicted from TCR beta sequences.

The PCR made use of 60 Vbeta and 13 Jbeta primers. Only in-frame clones appear in the TCRdb table, and some are missing; sequencing was by immunoSEQ multiplex PCR. The sample records roughly 190,000 clones, approximately 86% being singletons. Concerning this clone: Its antigen is not known.

Germline CDR1 LNHNV, CDR2 YYDKDF (reference sequence). The CDR3 is 15 residues long. V lost 1 base and J lost 5; bases outside the gene matches: 7. Sample: PBMCs. The TCR comes from a boy aged 2 to 10 in good health and CMV-seronegative. The chain has TRBV15 and TRBJ2-5; TRBD2 aligns across 7 bases. This CDR3 is CATSRVASGVETQYF. The DNA for the CDR3 is TGTGCCACCAGCAGAGTGGCCAGCGGGGTTGAGACCCAGTACTTC.